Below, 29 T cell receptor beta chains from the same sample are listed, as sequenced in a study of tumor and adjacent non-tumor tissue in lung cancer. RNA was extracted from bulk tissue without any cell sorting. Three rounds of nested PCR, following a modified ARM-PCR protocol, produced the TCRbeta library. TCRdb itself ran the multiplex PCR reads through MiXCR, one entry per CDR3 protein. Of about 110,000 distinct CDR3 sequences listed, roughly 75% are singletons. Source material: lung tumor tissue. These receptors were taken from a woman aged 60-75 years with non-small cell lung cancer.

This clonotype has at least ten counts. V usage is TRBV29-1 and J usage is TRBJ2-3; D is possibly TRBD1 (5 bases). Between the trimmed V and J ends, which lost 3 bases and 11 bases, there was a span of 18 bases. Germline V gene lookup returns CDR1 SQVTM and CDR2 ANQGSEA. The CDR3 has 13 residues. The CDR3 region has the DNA TGCAGCGTTGAGAGTCGCAGGGAAAATGGGCAGTATTTT. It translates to CSVESRRENGQYF.

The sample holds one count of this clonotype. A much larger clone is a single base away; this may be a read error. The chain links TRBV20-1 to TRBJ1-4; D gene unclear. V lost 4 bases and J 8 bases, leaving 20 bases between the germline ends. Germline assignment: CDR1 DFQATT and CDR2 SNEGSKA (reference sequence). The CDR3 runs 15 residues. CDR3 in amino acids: CSATRYIGGVEKLFF. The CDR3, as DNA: TGCAGTGCTACAAGATATATAGGAGGAGTGGAAAAACTGTTTTTT.

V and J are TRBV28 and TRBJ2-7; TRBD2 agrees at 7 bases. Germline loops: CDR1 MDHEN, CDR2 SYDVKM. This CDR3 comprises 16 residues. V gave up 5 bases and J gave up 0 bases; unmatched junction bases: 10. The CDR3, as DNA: TGTGCCAGCAGTATCCATCTAGCGGAACTCTCCTACGAGCAGTACTTC. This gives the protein CASSIHLAELSYEQYF.

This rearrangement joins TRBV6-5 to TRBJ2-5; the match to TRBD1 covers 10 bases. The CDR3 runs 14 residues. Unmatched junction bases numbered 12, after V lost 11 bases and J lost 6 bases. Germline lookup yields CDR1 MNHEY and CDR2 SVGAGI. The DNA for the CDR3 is TGTGCCTGTTGTCGGACAGGGGGTCAAAAGACCCAGTACTTC. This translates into CACCRTGGQKTQYF.

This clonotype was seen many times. The chain's CDR3 is CSVEDWPGPTEAFF. The DNA for the CDR3 is TGCAGCGTTGAAGATTGGCCCGGGCCCACTGAAGCTTTCTTT. V and J are TRBV29-1 and TRBJ1-1; D is unresolved. The CDR3 loop spans 14 amino acids. Trimming removed 0 bases from V and 4 bases from J, with 12 bases in between. Germline loops: CDR1 SQVTM, CDR2 ANQGSEA.

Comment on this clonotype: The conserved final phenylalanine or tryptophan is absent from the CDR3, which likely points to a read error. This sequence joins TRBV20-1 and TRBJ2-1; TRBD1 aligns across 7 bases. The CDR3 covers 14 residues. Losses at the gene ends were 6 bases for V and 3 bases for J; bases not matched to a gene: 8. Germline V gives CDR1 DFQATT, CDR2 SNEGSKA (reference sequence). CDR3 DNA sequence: TGCAGTGCACTCAGGGGGAGATACTACAATGAGCAGTTCCTC. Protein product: CSALRGRYYNEQFL.

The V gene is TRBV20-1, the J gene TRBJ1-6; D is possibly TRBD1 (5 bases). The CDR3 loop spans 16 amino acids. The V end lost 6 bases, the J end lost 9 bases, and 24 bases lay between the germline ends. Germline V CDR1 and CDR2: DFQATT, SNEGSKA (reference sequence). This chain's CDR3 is CSAQTEGSPGGSPLHF. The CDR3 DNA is TGCAGTGCGCAGACAGAGGGCAGCCCCGGGGGTTCACCCCTCCACTTT.

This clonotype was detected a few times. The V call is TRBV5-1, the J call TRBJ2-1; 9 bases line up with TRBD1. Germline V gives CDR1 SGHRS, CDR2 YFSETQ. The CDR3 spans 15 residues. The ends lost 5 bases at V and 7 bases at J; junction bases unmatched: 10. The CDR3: CASRSGTGTANEQFF. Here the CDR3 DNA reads TGCGCCAGCAGGTCCGGGACAGGGACGGCTAATGAGCAGTTCTTC.

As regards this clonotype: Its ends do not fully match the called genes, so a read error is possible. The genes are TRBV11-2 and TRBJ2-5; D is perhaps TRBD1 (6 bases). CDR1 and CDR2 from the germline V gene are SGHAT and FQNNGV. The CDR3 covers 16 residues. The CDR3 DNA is TGTGCCAACAGCTTAGCCGCGCGAGCAGGGGTACAGACCCAGTACTTC. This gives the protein CANSLAARAGVQTQYF.

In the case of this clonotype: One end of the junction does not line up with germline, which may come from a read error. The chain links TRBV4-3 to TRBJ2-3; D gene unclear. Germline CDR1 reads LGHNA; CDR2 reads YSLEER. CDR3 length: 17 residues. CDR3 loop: CASSQDRGPSRTDTQYF. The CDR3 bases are TGCGCCAGCAGCCAAGACCGCGGACCTAGTCGCACGGATACGCAGTATTTT.

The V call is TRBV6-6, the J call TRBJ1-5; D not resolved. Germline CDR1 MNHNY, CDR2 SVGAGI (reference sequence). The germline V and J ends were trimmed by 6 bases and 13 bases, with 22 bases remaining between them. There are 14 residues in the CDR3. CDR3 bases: TGTGCCAGCAGGCCTTCTTATAGCAATCGGCCTCAGCATTTT. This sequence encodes CASRPSYSNRPQHF.

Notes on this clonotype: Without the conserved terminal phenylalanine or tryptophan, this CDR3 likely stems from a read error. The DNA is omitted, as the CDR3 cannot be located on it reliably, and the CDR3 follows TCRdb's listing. CDR3 amino acids: CASSYHEGADNEKLL. The chain has TRBV6-2 or TRBV6-3 and TRBJ2-1; the listed D gene, TRBD1, was not tested against the DNA. Including both end residues, the CDR3 is 15 amino acids long. Germline CDR1 MNHEY, CDR2 SVGEGT.

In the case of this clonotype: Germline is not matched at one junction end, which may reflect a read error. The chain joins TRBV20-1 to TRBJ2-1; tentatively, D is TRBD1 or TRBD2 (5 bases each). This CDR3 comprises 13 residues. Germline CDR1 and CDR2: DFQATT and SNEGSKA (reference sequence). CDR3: CRARRDQYSDQFF. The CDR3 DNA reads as TGCCGTGCTAGAAGGGACCAATACAGTGATCAGTTCTTC.

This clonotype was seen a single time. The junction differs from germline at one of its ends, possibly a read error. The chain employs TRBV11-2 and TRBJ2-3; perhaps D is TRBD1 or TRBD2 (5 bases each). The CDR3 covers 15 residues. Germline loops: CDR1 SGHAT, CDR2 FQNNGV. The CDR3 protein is CASGATGTATDTLYF. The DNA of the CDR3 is TGCGCCAGCGGCGCCACCGGGACGGCCACAGATACGCTGTATTTT.

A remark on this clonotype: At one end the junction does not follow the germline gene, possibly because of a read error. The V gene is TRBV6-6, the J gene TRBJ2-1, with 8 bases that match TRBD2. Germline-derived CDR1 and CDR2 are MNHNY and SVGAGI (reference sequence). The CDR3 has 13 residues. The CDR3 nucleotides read TGTGCCAGCATCGATAGCGGGAAGTATGAACAGTTCTTC. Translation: CASIDSGKYEQFF.

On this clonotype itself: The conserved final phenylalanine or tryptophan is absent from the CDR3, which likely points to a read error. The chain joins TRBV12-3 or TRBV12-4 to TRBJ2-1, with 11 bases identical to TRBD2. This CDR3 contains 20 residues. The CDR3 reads CANSLGPTSGGVGDYNEQFL. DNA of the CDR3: TGTGCCAACAGTTTGGGTCCCACTAGCGGGGGTGTCGGGGATTACAATGAGCAGTTCTTA.

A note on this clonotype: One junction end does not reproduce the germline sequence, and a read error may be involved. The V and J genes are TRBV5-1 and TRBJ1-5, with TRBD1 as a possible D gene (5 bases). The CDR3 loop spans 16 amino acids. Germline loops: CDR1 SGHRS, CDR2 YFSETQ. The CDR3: CASSLDPGRGNQPHHF. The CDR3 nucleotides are TGCGCCAGCAGCTTGGATCCAGGAAGGGGCAATCAACCCCATCATTTT.

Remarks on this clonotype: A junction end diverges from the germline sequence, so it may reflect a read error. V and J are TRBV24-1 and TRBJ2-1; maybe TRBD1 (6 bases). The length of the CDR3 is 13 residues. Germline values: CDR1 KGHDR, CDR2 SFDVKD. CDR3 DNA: TGTGCCACCAGTGATTACAGGGCAAAAGAGCAGTCCTTC. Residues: CATSDYRAKEQSF.

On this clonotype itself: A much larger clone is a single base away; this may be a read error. CDR3 amino acids: CASSLVSGPSGNTIYF. The CDR3 DNA follows: TGTGCCAGCAGCTTAGTGAGCGGTCCCTCTGGAAACACCATATATTTT. The chain combines TRBV11-2 with TRBJ1-3; D remains ambiguous. V dropped 1 base and J dropped 0 bases, with 10 bases sitting between them. Germline-derived CDR1 and CDR2 are SGHAT and FQNNGV. The CDR3 consists of 16 residues. The whole variable domain, remainder taken from reference TRBV11-2 and TRBJ1-3, is EAGVAQSPRYKIIEKRQSVAFWCNPISGHATLYWYQQILGQGPKLLIQFQNNGVVDDSQLPKDRFSAERLKGVDSTLKIQPAKLEDSAVYLCASSLVSGPSGNTIYFGEGSWLTVV.

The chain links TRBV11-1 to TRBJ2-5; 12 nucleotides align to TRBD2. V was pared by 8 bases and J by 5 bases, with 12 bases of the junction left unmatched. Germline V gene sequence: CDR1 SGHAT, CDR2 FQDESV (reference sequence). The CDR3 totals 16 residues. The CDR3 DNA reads TGTGCCAGCTGCACTCGTTGGACTAGCGGGGTGGAGACCCAGTACTTC. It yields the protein CASCTRWTSGVETQYF.

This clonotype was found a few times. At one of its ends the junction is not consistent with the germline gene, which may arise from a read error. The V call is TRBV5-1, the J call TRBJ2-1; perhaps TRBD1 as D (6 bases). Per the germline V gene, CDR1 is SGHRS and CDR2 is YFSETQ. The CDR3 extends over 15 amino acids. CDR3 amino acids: CTSSNRDTAKNEQFF. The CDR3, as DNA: TGCACCAGCAGCAACCGGGACACGGCCAAGAATGAGCAGTTCTTC.

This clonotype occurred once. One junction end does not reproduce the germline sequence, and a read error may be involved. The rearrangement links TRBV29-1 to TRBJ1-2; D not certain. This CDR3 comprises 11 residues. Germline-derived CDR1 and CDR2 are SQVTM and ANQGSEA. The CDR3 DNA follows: TGCAACATCGACGGCGACTATGGCTACACCTTT. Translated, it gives CNIDGDYGYTF.

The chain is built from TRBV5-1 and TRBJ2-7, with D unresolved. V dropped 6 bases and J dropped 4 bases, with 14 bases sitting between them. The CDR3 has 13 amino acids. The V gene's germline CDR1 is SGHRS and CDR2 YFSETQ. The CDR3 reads CASNPANLYEQYF. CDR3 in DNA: TGCGCCAGCAACCCGGCTAACTTGTACGAGCAGTACTTC.

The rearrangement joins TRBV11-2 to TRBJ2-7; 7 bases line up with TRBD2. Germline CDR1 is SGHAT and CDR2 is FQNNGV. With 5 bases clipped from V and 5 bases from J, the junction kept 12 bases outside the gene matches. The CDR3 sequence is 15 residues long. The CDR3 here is CASSLFSSGDDEQYF. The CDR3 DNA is TGTGCCAGCAGCCTATTTTCGAGCGGGGACGACGAGCAGTACTTC.

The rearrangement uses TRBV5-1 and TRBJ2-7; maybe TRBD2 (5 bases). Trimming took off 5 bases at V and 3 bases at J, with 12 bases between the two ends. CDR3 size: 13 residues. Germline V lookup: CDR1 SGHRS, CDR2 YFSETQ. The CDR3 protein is CASRKEELYEQYF. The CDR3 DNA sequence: TGCGCCAGCAGGAAGGAGGAACTCTACGAGCAGTACTTC.

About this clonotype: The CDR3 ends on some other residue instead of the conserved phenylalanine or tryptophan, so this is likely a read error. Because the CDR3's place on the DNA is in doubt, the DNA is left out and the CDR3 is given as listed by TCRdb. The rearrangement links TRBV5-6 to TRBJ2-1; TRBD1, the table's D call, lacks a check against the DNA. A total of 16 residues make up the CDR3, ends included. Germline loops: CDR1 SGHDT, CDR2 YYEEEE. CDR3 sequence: CASNPFQVVNRNEQLL.

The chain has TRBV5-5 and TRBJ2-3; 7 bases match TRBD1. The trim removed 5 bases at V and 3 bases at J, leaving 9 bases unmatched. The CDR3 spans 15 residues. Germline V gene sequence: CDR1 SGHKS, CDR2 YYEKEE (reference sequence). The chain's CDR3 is CASRPGDRRTDTQYF. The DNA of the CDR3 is TGTGCCAGCAGACCAGGGGACAGACGTACAGATACGCAGTATTTT.

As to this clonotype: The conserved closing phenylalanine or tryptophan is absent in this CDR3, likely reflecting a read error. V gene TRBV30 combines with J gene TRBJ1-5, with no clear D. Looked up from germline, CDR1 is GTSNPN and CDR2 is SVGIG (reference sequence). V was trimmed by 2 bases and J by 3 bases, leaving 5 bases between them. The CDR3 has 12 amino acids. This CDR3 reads CAWSWANQPQHL. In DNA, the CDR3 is TGTGCCTGGAGTTGGGCCAATCAGCCCCAGCATTTA.

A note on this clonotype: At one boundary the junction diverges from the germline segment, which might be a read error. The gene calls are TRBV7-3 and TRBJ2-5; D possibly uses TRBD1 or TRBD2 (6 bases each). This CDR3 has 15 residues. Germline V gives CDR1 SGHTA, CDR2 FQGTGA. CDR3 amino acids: CDSSLTSGARETQYF. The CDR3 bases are TGTGACAGCAGCTTAACGTCGGGGGCTCGGGAGACCCAGTACTTC.